This TCR beta chain originates from a study of cytomegalovirus exposure and HLA in healthy donors (dated by TCRdb to about 2017). Regarding the complete study: The 666 repertoires of the first cohort and the 120 validation repertoires were produced on the same platform, according to a later analysis. The study was designed to test whether signatures of past pathogen exposure could be identified by cataloging public T cell receptors. In addition to the first cohort of approximately 670 subjects, a separate validation cohort of 120 different subjects was used. High-throughput TCR immunosequencing, statistical association of individual TCRs with disease status, and machine learning were combined to predict cytomegalovirus infection status. Overall study outcomes, separate from this receptor: Subsequent analysis determined that TCRs grouped into clusters in the first cohort also showed a tendency toward co-occurrence across the 130 or so validation repertoires, and 90% to 95% of cluster scores exceeded 0. In vitro tests confirmed that a few of the cytomegalovirus-associated TCR beta chains recognize cytomegalovirus antigens. In the study, approximately 150 TCR beta chains were listed as associated with cytomegalovirus. A later analysis lacked HLA typing for the validation cohort, so it scored co-occurrence in that cohort across all 120 or so repertoires. The authors suggested that the approach could potentially be generalized to other disease states and immunological phenotypes. Cytomegalovirus status was reported to be diagnosed by the classifier with high specificity and sensitivity in both the original and validation cohorts. Most TCR sequences were observed very rarely across donors, whereas some public TCRs were present in many individuals.

With regard to this clone: The antigen it recognizes is unknown. Nothing much larger sits one base from this clone, and base qualities are not available.

Donors formed part of the validation cohort, which comprised fewer than 150 subjects and was distinct from the first cohort of roughly 600 subjects. Preparation of the library involved the immunoSEQ multiplex PCR assay. The published analysis was carried out like this. To diagnose cytomegalovirus status from the catalog of TCR beta chain sequences, a statistical classification framework was built. TCRdb provides this immuneACCESS table in a form limited to in-frame rearrangements. Some clones are lacking; in checked studies, under half of them reflect an unresolved V gene, and why the rest are absent is not known. The D gene and trimming were derived from the DNA, and the V and J assignments and clone size from that table. For this sample the table gives fewer than 80,000 clones, of which approximately 96% were detected only once. About 4.5% of the sample rests with the top ten. The CDR3 has 13 amino acids, counting the end cysteine and phenylalanine. The only DNA kept is the CDR3, 39 bases in frame from the first base. The germline V gene gives CDR1 as SGDLS and CDR2 as YYNGEE. Here V drops 6 bases and J drops 4 bases, and the junction holds 6 bases not matched to any gene.

The sequence was obtained from a woman aged 18-29 years in good health and CMV-seropositive. The specimen sequenced was PBMCs. The chain employs TRBV9 and TRBJ1-1; the central 7 bases match TRBD1. The CDR3 here reads CASNPTGITEAFF. Read as DNA, the sequence is TGTGCCAGCAACCCGACAGGGATCACTGAAGCTTTCTTT.